This T cell receptor beta chain came from a study of T cell therapy after organ transplantation (dated by TCRdb to between 2018 and 2021). The study in broad terms: Therapy products were autologous CMV-specific T cells expanded in vitro for about 2 weeks with a peptide pool of 30 HLA class I and II CMV epitopes. The median number of CMV-specific T cells given to patients was 1.92 x 10^8, delivered over 2 to 6 intravenous infusions. Long-term post-therapy blood samples were obtained 20 to 29 weeks after therapy was completed. Patients were given up to 6 doses of T cells at 2-week intervals and were followed for 29 weeks after finishing therapy. Of the 10 to 11 patients, only seven or eight had long-term post-therapy samples available. Of the roughly ten patients, eight were classified as clinical responders and two as nonresponders. This study was a follow-up analysis of the TRBV repertoire from an open-label phase I trial that tested autologous CMV-specific adoptive T cell therapy in people who had received solid-organ transplants.

Findings and caveats that apply to the study as a whole: Post-therapy reconstitution appeared to include both transferred clonotypes and endogenous clonotypes not detected in the therapy products. Marked pretherapy clonal expansions with minimal repertoire change after therapy were observed in nonresponders. Fold change in CD8 clonality after therapy inversely correlated with pretherapy clonality, suggesting less biased repertoires were more receptive to remodeling. The small cohort prevented assessing confounders such as concurrent antirejection and antiviral medications. The small number of expansions detected in nonresponders may reflect reduced sample coverage resulting from poor CD8+ T cell yield.

The sample's time point label, in plain terms: 20-29 weeks after completion of therapy. The patients had received solid-organ transplants and had cytomegalovirus that was drug-resistant/recurrent. Some 10 of the trial participants were picked for repertoire analysis depending on whether post-therapy peripheral blood mononuclear cells were available. Viable CD3+CD8+CD4- lymphocytes were isolated from PBMCs by sorting on a BD FACSAria III. The Qiagen DNeasy Kit was used to extract genomic DNA from the sorted cells. Using the immunoSEQ two-step, bias-controlled multiplex PCR assay, TRB CDR3 regions were amplified from genomic DNA. Sequencing of CDR3 libraries was carried out on an Illumina NextSeq 500. In the paper's pipeline: The immunoSEQ Analyzer platform was used for initial alignment and bioinformatics, including bias normalization against synthetic CDR3 analogs. Annotation of V, D and J genes followed the definitions in the IMGT database. VDJtools version 1.1.10 and the R package tcR version 2.2.1.11 were used with default settings for further TRBV analyses. GLIPH analysis was performed with version 1.0 using default settings. For CDR3 sequences with at least 5 reads, significant changes in clonotype frequency were assessed with a 2-sided binomial test and Benjamini-Hochberg correction (alpha = 0.01). Not all clones reach the TCRdb copy of this immuneACCESS table, which keeps in-frame sequences only. Checked studies attribute under half of the gap to unresolved V genes and leave the rest unexplained. V and J calls and clone size are given by that table; D and trimming were obtained from the DNA. The sample includes around 1,800 clones, with roughly nine tenths observed a single time. 44% of the sample lies in the top ten.

In regard to this clone: No antigen is known for it. Base quality data are lacking; no much larger clone is found one base away.

Here V drops 3 bases and J drops 6 bases, and the junction holds 9 bases not matched to any gene. The CDR3 has 15 amino acids, counting the end cysteine and phenylalanine. Kept here is only the CDR3 DNA, which spans 45 bases and is read in frame from base 1. CDR1 and CDR2 (MDHEN, SYDVKM) derive from the germline V gene. The TCR originated in a human patient who had received a solid organ transplant and had CMV disease. Because of the transplant, the T cells may be the graft donor's rather than the patient's own. The chain uses TRBV28 and TRBJ2-7; the junction holds 9 bases that match TRBD2. The sample in question was CD8+ T cells from blood, obtained after autologous CMV-specific T cell therapy. The DNA sequence is given as TGTGCCAGCAGTTTGGGCGGGACTAGCCCCTCCGAGCAGTACTTC. It is translated as CASSLGGTSPSEQYF.